The 18 T cell receptor beta chains below were found in one sample sequenced in a study of regulatory T cells in long-lasting Graves disease. The TCR beta library used iRepertoire HTBI primers with Arm-PCR amplification of CDR3. Each CDR3 protein gets one entry after TCRdb re-called the multiplex PCR reads with MiXCR. The repertoire holds about 660,000 distinct CDR3 sequences, with about 30% as singletons. Noted time point: persistent/refractory GD, antithyroid drugs over 5 years with positive TRAb. PBMCs were the source of the RNA used for TCR sequencing. This specimen was peripheral blood mononuclear cells (PBMCs), taken when the disease was refractory, from a patient treated with antithyroid drugs. These TCRs come from a female donor with Graves disease.

This clonotype was seen a few times. V usage is TRBV7-9 and J usage is TRBJ1-2, with 10 bases fitting TRBD1. There are 13 residues in the CDR3. Unmatched junction bases numbered 6, after V lost 7 bases and J lost 7 bases. In germline, CDR1 is SEHNR, CDR2 FQNEAQ (reference sequence). Here the CDR3 DNA reads TGTGCCAGCATCCTAGGGACAGGGGCTGGCTACACCTTC. It yields the protein CASILGTGAGYTF.

Ten or more counts support this clonotype. V usage is TRBV7-9 and J usage is TRBJ2-7; 7 bases align to TRBD1. V lost 3 bases and J lost 0; bases outside the gene matches: 2. The CDR3 is made up of 14 amino acids. Germline values: CDR1 SEHNR, CDR2 FQNEAQ (reference sequence). CDR3 residues: CASSFGTVSYEQYF. In DNA form, the CDR3 reads TGTGCCAGCAGCTTCGGGACAGTCTCCTACGAGCAGTACTTC.

This clonotype was counted once. The chain is built from TRBV5-1 and TRBJ2-4; D gene uncertain. V lost 0 bases and J lost 1, with 14 bases in between. CDR1 SGHRS and CDR2 YFSETQ come from the germline V gene. The CDR3 is made up of 17 amino acids. The CDR3 nucleotides are TGCGCCAGCAGCTTGGATCTCGATGTCAGGGCCAAAAACATTCAGTACTTC. Protein: CASSLDLDVRAKNIQYF. Full variable domain (remainder filled in from reference TRBV5-1 and TRBJ2-4): KAGVTQTPRYLIKTRGQQVTLSCSPISGHRSVSWYQQTPGQGLQFLFEYFSETQRNKGNFPGRFSGRQFSNSRSEMNVSTLELGDSALYLCASSLDLDVRAKNIQYFGAGTRLSVL.

This clonotype was picked up a small number of times. The rearrangement uses TRBV29-1 and TRBJ1-2; D unresolved. Trimming took off 6 bases at V and 4 bases at J, with 9 bases between the two ends. This CDR3 contains 11 residues. Germline V gene data show CDR1 as SQVTM and CDR2 as ANQGSEA. The CDR3 DNA reads TGCAGCGTGGAACCAGGCTATGGCTACACCTTC. Translation gives CSVEPGYGYTF.

The rearrangement uses TRBV5-1 and TRBJ2-7; D may correspond to TRBD1 or TRBD2 (5 bases each). CDR3 length: 15 amino acids. V was pared by 0 bases and J by 2 bases, with 12 bases between. Germline V gene sequence: CDR1 SGHRS, CDR2 YFSETQ. The CDR3 is CASSLALGPTYEQYF. The CDR3, as DNA: TGCGCCAGCAGCTTGGCGTTGGGACCCACCTACGAGCAGTACTTC.

For the CDR3, the DNA is TGTGCCAGCAGCTTCTCGGGACAGGGGAAGGAAAAACTGTTTTTT. This sequence encodes CASSFSGQGKEKLFF. The chain joins TRBV7-2 to TRBJ1-4; 10 bases fit TRBD1. V was clipped by 3 bases and J by 8 bases; unmatched bases: 6. The CDR3 has 15 amino acids. Germline V gene sequence: CDR1 SGHTA, CDR2 FQGNSA.

This clonotype occurred many times. The V call is TRBV5-1, the J call TRBJ1-1; D remains unclear. The CDR3 has 15 residues. Germline loops: CDR1 SGHRS, CDR2 YFSETQ. The germline V and J ends were trimmed by 4 bases and 0 bases, with 13 bases remaining between them. The CDR3 is CASSPGRNVNTEAFF. CDR3 bases: TGCGCCAGCAGCCCTGGACGGAACGTGAACACTGAAGCTTTCTTT.

This chain uses TRBV3-1 with TRBJ1-1; TRBD1 aligns across 8 bases. CDR3 length: 17 amino acids. In germline, CDR1 is LGHDT, CDR2 YNNKEL (reference sequence). V was clipped by 1 base and J by 2 bases; unmatched bases: 9. CDR3 nucleotide sequence: TGTGCCAGCAGCCAAGTTTGGACAGGGCAGAGTAACACTGAAGCTTTCTTT. Translation gives CASSQVWTGQSNTEAFF.

This clonotype was detected only a few times. V is TRBV5-1 and J is TRBJ1-2, with 9 bases aligning to TRBD1. Per the germline V gene, CDR1 is SGHRS and CDR2 is YFSETQ. The length of the CDR3 is 14 residues. After removal of 3 bases from V and 6 bases from J, the junction contained 6 bases not matched to a gene. Here the CDR3 reads CASSSGTGTHGYTF. DNA for the CDR3: TGCGCCAGCAGCTCCGGGACAGGGACGCATGGCTACACCTTC.

This rearrangement joins TRBV2 to TRBJ2-3, with D unclear. The V and J ends lost 4 bases and 0 bases respectively, with 11 bases between them. Germline CDR1 SNHLY, CDR2 FYNNEI. This CDR3 has 15 amino acids. The DNA for the CDR3 is TGTGCCAGCAGTGGACAATCGAGGAGCACAGATACGCAGTATTTT. Translated: CASSGQSRSTDTQYF.

The chain carries TRBV6-5 and TRBJ1-5, with TRBD1 as a possible D gene (5 bases). Germline V gene data show CDR1 as MNHEY and CDR2 as SVGAGI. V lost 0 bases and J 7 bases, leaving 10 bases between the germline ends. CDR3 length: 14 residues. The CDR3 DNA reads as TGTGCCAGCAGTTACTCCCGGGGGAGCCAGCCCCAGCATTTT. This translates into CASSYSRGSQPQHF.

This clonotype was seen repeatedly, ten times or more. J is TRBJ2-7 and V is TRBV28, with TRBD1 matching 8 bases. V was clipped by 6 bases and J by 7 bases; unmatched bases: 11. CDR3 length: 14 amino acids. The germline V gene encodes CDR1 MDHEN and CDR2 SYDVKM. This CDR3 is CASSWDRILEEQYF. The CDR3 bases are TGTGCCAGCAGCTGGGACAGGATCCTTGAAGAGCAGTACTTC.

This clonotype was observed at least ten times. The V gene is TRBV28, the J gene TRBJ1-6, with 8 bases that match TRBD1. Unmatched junction bases numbered 7, after V lost 5 bases and J lost 10 bases. In germline, CDR1 is MDHEN, CDR2 SYDVKM. CDR3 length equals 14 residues. CDR3 residues: CASSERTGRSPLHF. DNA of the CDR3: TGTGCCAGCAGTGAACGGACAGGGCGCTCACCCCTCCACTTT.

V usage is TRBV5-1 and J usage is TRBJ1-1; unclear D gene. CDR1 is SGHRS and CDR2 is YFSETQ in the germline V gene. This CDR3 has 14 residues. The V and J ends lost 0 bases and 4 bases respectively, with 10 bases between them. DNA of the CDR3: TGCGCCAGCAGCTTGGTATGGAGGGTCACTGAAGCTTTCTTT. Translation gives CASSLVWRVTEAFF.

The rearrangement joins TRBV2 to TRBJ1-5; TRBD1 agrees at 7 bases. Germline V gene data show CDR1 as SNHLY and CDR2 as FYNNEI. V shed 8 bases, J shed 2 bases, and the junction held 15 bases outside the gene matches. The CDR3 is made up of 17 amino acids. The CDR3 DNA is TGTGCCAGCGGGCTGGGCAGGGGGAATTTGGGCAATCAGCCCCAGCATTTT. It encodes CASGLGRGNLGNQPQHF.

This clonotype was counted only a few times. V usage is TRBV20-1 and J usage is TRBJ2-5, with 12 bases that match TRBD2. This CDR3 region has 17 residues. The trim removed 5 bases at V and 4 bases at J, leaving 14 bases unmatched. In germline, CDR1 is DFQATT, CDR2 SNEGSKA (reference sequence). The CDR3 loop reads CSAVPVTSGSGGETQYF. The CDR3 DNA follows: TGCAGTGCTGTCCCGGTGACTAGCGGGAGCGGGGGAGAGACCCAGTACTTC.

The chain joins TRBV30 to TRBJ1-3; weak D call: TRBD1 (6 bases). V dropped 2 bases and J dropped 0 bases, with 11 bases sitting between them. The CDR3 consists of 15 residues. In germline, CDR1 is GTSNPN, CDR2 SVGIG (reference sequence). The chain's CDR3 is CAWSLGHASGNTIYF. The CDR3 DNA sequence: TGTGCCTGGAGTTTGGGACATGCCTCTGGAAACACCATATATTTT.

The chain carries TRBV12-3 or TRBV12-4 and TRBJ1-4, with 7 bases lining up with TRBD1. The CDR3 has 20 residues. The V gene end was trimmed by 6 bases and the J gene end by 2 bases; junction bases not matched to a gene: 21. The CDR3 protein is CASSRILMTGMGSTNEKLFF. The CDR3 nucleotides are TGTGCCAGCAGCCGGATTCTCATGACAGGGATGGGGAGTACTAATGAAAAACTGTTTTTT.